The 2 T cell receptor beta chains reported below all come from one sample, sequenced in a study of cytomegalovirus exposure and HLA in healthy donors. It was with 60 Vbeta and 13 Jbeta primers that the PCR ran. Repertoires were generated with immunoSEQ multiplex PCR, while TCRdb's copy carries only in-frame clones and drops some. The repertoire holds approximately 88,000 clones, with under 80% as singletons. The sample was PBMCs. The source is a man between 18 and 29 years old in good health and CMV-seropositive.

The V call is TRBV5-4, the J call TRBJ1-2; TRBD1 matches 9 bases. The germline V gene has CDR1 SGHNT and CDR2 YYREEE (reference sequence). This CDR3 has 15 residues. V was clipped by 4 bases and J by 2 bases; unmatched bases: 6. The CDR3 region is CASSHPDRGNYGYTF. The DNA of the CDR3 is TGTGCCAGCAGCCACCCGGACAGGGGAAACTATGGCTACACCTTC.

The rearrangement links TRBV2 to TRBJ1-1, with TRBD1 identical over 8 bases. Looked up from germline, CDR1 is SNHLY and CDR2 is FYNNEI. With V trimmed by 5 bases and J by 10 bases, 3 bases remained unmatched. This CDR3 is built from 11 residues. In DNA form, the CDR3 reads TGTGCCAGCAGTAAAGACAGGGGAGCTTTCTTT. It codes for CASSKDRGAFF.